A selection of T cell receptor beta chains follows, all from one sample in a study of blood T cell repertoires in COVID-19. Using immunoSEQ multiplex PCR, the repertoire was profiled, and TCRdb retains in-frame clones only, with some absent. The sample holds 70,000 to 85,000 clones, over 80% seen once. Sequenced sample: peripheral blood. These receptor sequences come from a human donor in a cohort sampled during active COVID-19. Each CDR3 is given with its conserved first and last residue. Each record gives: J gene, D gene, V gene, clone size, CDR3 length, CDR3 protein, CDR3 DNA. A D gene is named only where the DNA matches it firmly. Where a row states a size, it is once, few, many or the class of an expanded clone; other rows omit it.

TRBJ1-5	-	TRBV6-6	-	14	CASSAIQGRQPQHF	TGTGCCAGCAGTGCCATACAGGGACGCCAGCCCCAGCATTTT
TRBJ1-1	-	TRBV7-3	-	13	CASSLRYEGPAFF	TGTGCCAGCAGCTTGCGGTATGAGGGTCCAGCTTTCTTT
TRBJ2-3	TRBD2	TRBV9	-	18	CASSSLGTSGRGTDTQYF	TGTGCCAGCAGCTCATTAGGGACTAGCGGGCGTGGCACAGATACGCAGTATTTT
TRBJ2-3	TRBD1	TRBV24-1	-	16	CATSDLGQGGPDTQYF	TGTGCCACCAGTGATTTGGGACAGGGGGGGCCAGATACGCAGTATTTT
TRBJ2-4	TRBD1	TRBV7-2	-	13	CASSFGQEGIQYF	TGTGCCAGCAGCTTCGGACAGGAAGGCATTCAGTACTTC
TRBJ2-2	TRBD2	TRBV10-3	-	16	CAIRLAGGQNTGELFF	TGTGCCATCAGACTAGCGGGGGGCCAGAACACCGGGGAGCTGTTTTTT
TRBJ1-1	-	TRBV6-5	-	14	CASTLRRGGTEAFF	TGTGCCAGCACCCTCCGTCGGGGAGGCACTGAAGCTTTCTTT
TRBJ1-6	-	TRBV28	-	13	CASSLDSNSPLHF	TGTGCCAGCAGCCTTGACAGTAATTCACCCCTCCACTTT
TRBJ2-5	TRBD2	TRBV19	once	15	CASSRAGRYQETQYF	TGTGCCAGTAGTAGAGCGGGACGGTACCAAGAGACCCAGTACTTC
TRBJ1-2	TRBD1	TRBV28	few	14	CASRRTGGIGGYTF	TGTGCCAGTCGTCGGACAGGGGGCATCGGGGGCTACACCTTC
TRBJ1-6	-	TRBV9	-	15	CASSPRDSRNSPLHF	TGTGCCAGCAGCCCTAGGGACTCCCGTAATTCACCCCTCCACTTT
TRBJ1-5	TRBD1	TRBV28	-	15	CASSLPAGGSQPQHF	TGTGCCAGCAGTCTCCCGGCAGGGGGCAGTCAGCCCCAGCATTTT
TRBJ2-1	-	TRBV12-3/TRBV12-4	-	13	CASSLGGDNEQFF	TGTGCCAGCAGTTTAGGGGGGGACAATGAGCAGTTCTTC
TRBJ1-5	TRBD1	TRBV29-1	few	15	CSVERTGGAGQPQHF	TGCAGCGTTGAGAGGACAGGGGGCGCGGGACAGCCCCAGCATTTT
TRBJ2-7	-	TRBV7-2	-	13	CASSLLQSYEQYF	TGTGCCAGCAGCTTACTACAGTCCTACGAGCAGTACTTC
TRBJ2-7	-	TRBV6-5	-	14	CALKGEGSSYEQYF	TGTGCCCTAAAGGGGGAGGGGTCGTCCTACGAGCAGTACTTC
TRBJ2-5	-	TRBV7-9	-	12	CAIPDSEETQYF	TGTGCCATTCCGGACAGCGAAGAGACCCAGTACTTC
TRBJ2-2	-	TRBV28	-	14	CASSSTGRTGELFF	TGTGCCAGCAGCTCGACAGGACGCACCGGGGAGCTGTTTTTT
TRBJ2-7	TRBD1	TRBV9	-	15	CASSPSGSGGIEQYF	TGTGCCAGCAGCCCCAGCGGGTCAGGGGGCATCGAGCAGTACTTC
TRBJ1-5	-	TRBV19	-	13	CASRVGGTQPQHF	TGTGCCAGTAGGGTGGGGGGGACTCAGCCCCAGCATTTT
TRBJ2-5	-	TRBV3-1/TRBV3-2	-	15	CASSLLGWDQETQYF	TGTGCCAGCAGCCTCCTGGGCTGGGACCAAGAGACCCAGTACTTC
TRBJ1-5	TRBD1	TRBV11-2	-	16	CASSASQGAFNQPQHF	TGTGCCAGCAGCGCCTCACAGGGGGCTTTCAATCAGCCCCAGCATTTT
TRBJ2-1	TRBD1	TRBV5-5	once	14	CASSTLQGANEQFF	TGTGCCAGCAGCACCCTTCAGGGGGCTAATGAGCAGTTCTTC
TRBJ1-6	-	TRBV20-1	-	15	CSASPARGPNSPLHF	TGCAGTGCTAGTCCCGCCAGAGGTCCAAATTCACCCCTCCACTTT
TRBJ2-1	TRBD1	TRBV7-2	-	18	CASSSPLGQGTRGNEQFF	TGTGCCAGCAGCTCTCCACTGGGACAGGGTACTAGAGGCAATGAGCAGTTCTTC
TRBJ2-2	-	TRBV19	-	17	CASSIGVGQGAHRGAVF	-
TRBJ1-1	-	TRBV9	few	13	CASSVAVNTEAFF	TGTGCCAGCAGCGTAGCAGTGAACACTGAAGCTTTCTTT
TRBJ1-1	TRBD1	TRBV11-2	-	17	CASSHHLGTGLGTEAFF	TGTGCCAGCAGCCATCATTTGGGGACAGGGCTGGGCACTGAAGCTTTCTTT
TRBJ1-2	-	TRBV5-4	-	14	CASSLQGSNYGYTF	TGTGCCAGCAGCTTGCAGGGGTCTAACTATGGCTACACCTTC
TRBJ1-2	-	TRBV7-9	-	15	CASSLGRGRMVGYTF	TGTGCCAGCAGCCTAGGCAGGGGCCGCATGGTTGGCTACACCTTC
TRBJ2-3	-	TRBV7-2	-	14	CASSFGRARDTQYF	TGTGCCAGCAGCTTTGGGCGGGCCCGGGATACGCAATATTTT
TRBJ1-5	-	TRBV12-2	-	17	CASRWRGHGEGNQPQHF	TGTGCAAGTCGCTGGCGGGGGCACGGGGAAGGCAATCAGCCCCAGCATTTT
TRBJ1-4	TRBD1	TRBV9	-	15	CASSEEDRDGEKLFF	TGTGCCAGCAGCGAGGAGGACAGGGATGGTGAAAAACTGTTTTTT
TRBJ1-5	TRBD1	TRBV28	-	15	CASSFDRGSNQPQHF	TGTGCCAGCAGTTTCGACAGGGGGAGCAATCAGCCCCAGCATTTT
TRBJ2-1	TRBD2	TRBV3-1/TRBV3-2	-	16	CASSLLGTSGENEQFF	TGTGCCAGCAGCCTTCTGGGGACTAGCGGGGAAAATGAGCAGTTCTTC
TRBJ1-1	-	TRBV9	-	16	CASSGATNWVGTEAFF	TGTGCCAGCAGCGGGGCCACGAATTGGGTCGGCACTGAAGCTTTCTTT
TRBJ2-7	TRBD2	TRBV25-1	few	16	CATKGLAGEGSYEQYF	TGTGCCACCAAAGGACTAGCGGGAGAAGGGTCGTACGAGCAGTACTTC
TRBJ1-5	TRBD1	TRBV30	-	15	CAWSGDRGSNQPQHF	TGTGCCTGGAGCGGTGACAGGGGAAGCAATCAGCCCCAGCATTTT
TRBJ2-2	TRBD2	TRBV18	-	15	CASSPGTTNTGELFF	TGTGCCAGCTCTCCCGGGACTACGAACACCGGGGAGCTGTTTTTT
TRBJ1-5	-	TRBV4-1	-	15	CASSQAGFYGQPQHF	TGCGCCAGCAGCCAAGCGGGATTTTATGGGCAGCCCCAGCATTTT